One sample yielded the 13 T cell receptor beta chains listed below, sequenced in a study of radiotherapy plus CTLA-4 blockade in lung cancer listed by TCRdb under 2018. The method behind the library was the immunoSEQ multiplex PCR assay. The source is immuneACCESS, and TCRdb retained only in-frame sequences with V and J called. Part of the clones is not carried over; for the studies checked, unresolved V genes explain less than half of this, and the remainder is unexplained. The sample includes about 80,000 clones, with around 87% observed a single time. Approximately 0.9% of the sample is in the top ten clones. The input for sequencing was peripheral blood, taken from a patient treated with radiotherapy plus ipilimumab. The receptor source for this set is a human donor with non-small cell lung cancer who had stable disease on radiotherapy plus ipilimumab.

The CDR3 here is CASSLEVAKNIQYF. CDR3 nucleotide sequence: TGTGCCAGCAGCTTAGAAGTTGCCAAAAACATTCAGTACTTC. This chain connects TRBV7-2 to TRBJ2-4; D uncertain. The germline V and J ends were trimmed by 1 base and 1 base, with 5 bases remaining between them. This CDR3 region has 14 residues. Germline values: CDR1 SGHTA, CDR2 FQGNSA.

This chain joins TRBV7-9 and TRBJ1-2; D not resolved. Between the trimmed V and J ends, which lost 2 bases and 4 bases, there was a span of 20 bases. There are 17 residues in the CDR3. Germline-derived CDR1 and CDR2 are SEHNR and FQNEAQ (reference sequence). The CDR3 DNA reads as TGTGCCAGCAGCTTATTAGAGCCAGCCAGAACGCTCTATGGCTACACCTTC. Protein product: CASSLLEPARTLYGYTF.

J is TRBJ1-4 and V is TRBV27; 7 nucleotides agree with TRBD1. From germline, CDR1 is MNHEY and CDR2 SMNVEV (reference sequence). This CDR3 spans 17 amino acids. J lost 7 bases, V lost 4 bases, and 15 bases had no gene match. The CDR3 loop is CASSSPQGGSVGEKLFF. The CDR3 DNA is TGTGCCAGCAGTTCCCCCCAGGGGGGTAGTGTTGGTGAAAAACTGTTTTTT.

The V call is TRBV5-1, the J call TRBJ2-5; 9 bases are shared with TRBD1. Germline V gives CDR1 SGHRS, CDR2 YFSETQ. V trimming: 7 bases; J trimming: 4 bases; junction bases outside the gene matches: 8. The CDR3 has 14 amino acids. This CDR3 reads CASELQGAGETQYF. DNA of the CDR3: TGCGCCAGCGAACTACAGGGGGCTGGAGAGACCCAGTACTTC.

This chain joins TRBV2 and TRBJ2-7; maybe TRBD2 (6 bases). This CDR3 is built from 16 residues. The V end lost 4 bases, the J end lost 7 bases, and 23 bases lay between the germline ends. Per the germline V gene, CDR1 is SNHLY and CDR2 is FYNNEI. The CDR3 nucleotides are TGTGCCAGCAGTGGGATCTGGGCGGGACCATTGTCAGAGCAGTACTTC. Translating gives CASSGIWAGPLSEQYF. Looking up the rest from reference TRBV2 and TRBJ2-7 gives the full variable domain: EPEVTQTPSHQVTQMGQEVILRCVPISNHLYFYWYRQILGQKVEFLVSFYNNEISEKSEIFDDQFSVERPDGSNFTLKIRSTKLEDSAMYFCASSGIWAGPLSEQYFGPGTRLTVT.

This chain links TRBV15 with TRBJ1-1, with 9 bases identical to TRBD1. V lost 2 bases to trimming and J lost 5 bases; unmatched junction nucleotides: 3. CDR1 LNHNV and CDR2 YYDKDF come from the germline V gene (reference sequence). The CDR3 is made up of 14 amino acids. CDR3: CATSRWTGETEAFF. Here the CDR3 DNA reads TGTGCCACCAGCAGATGGACAGGGGAGACTGAAGCTTTCTTT.

The gene calls are TRBV28 and TRBJ2-7, with D hard to call. V gave up 7 bases and J gave up 3 bases, with 10 bases separating them. CDR1 is MDHEN, CDR2 SYDVKM, per germline. The CDR3 has 12 amino acids. In nucleotides, the CDR3 is TGTGCCAGCAAGTGGGGAAACTACGAGCAGTACTTC. It translates to CASKWGNYEQYF.

The chain combines TRBV19 with TRBJ2-7; TRBD1 matches at 11 bases. V trimming: 7 bases; J trimming: 1 base; junction bases outside the gene matches: 6. This CDR3 comprises 15 residues. CDR1 is LNHDA, CDR2 SQIVND, per germline (reference sequence). The CDR3 DNA is TGTGCCAGTACCGTAGGGACAGGGGGATCCTACGAGCAGTACTTC. It translates to CASTVGTGGSYEQYF.

The chain is built from TRBV5-1 and TRBJ2-3; D possibly corresponds to TRBD2 (5 bases). The CDR3 spans 16 residues. Trimming shortened V by 0 bases and J by 6 bases, and 17 bases separated the two germline ends. CDR1 is SGHRS and CDR2 is YFSETQ in the germline V gene. The CDR3 here is CASSLAGERRSDTQYF. CDR3 in DNA: TGCGCCAGCAGCTTGGCCGGGGAGCGACGGTCCGATACGCAGTATTTT.

CDR3 DNA sequence: TGCAGCGTCTCAGACACTGAAGCTTTCTTT. Translation gives CSVSDTEAFF. This chain connects TRBV29-1 to TRBJ1-1; D call uncertain. The CDR3 is made up of 10 amino acids. The germline V and J ends were trimmed by 6 bases and 3 bases, with 5 bases remaining between them. The germline V gene has CDR1 SQVTM and CDR2 ANQGSEA.

This sequence joins TRBV5-1 and TRBJ2-2; D assignment may be TRBD1 or TRBD2 (5 bases each). Germline CDR1 and CDR2: SGHRS and YFSETQ. The CDR3 contains 15 residues. V was shortened by 2 bases and J by 7 bases, with 15 bases between the two germline ends. CDR3 loop: CASSLSEGIGGELFF. In DNA form, the CDR3 reads TGCGCCAGCAGCTTATCAGAGGGGATAGGCGGGGAGCTGTTTTTT.

This chain connects TRBV4-1 to TRBJ1-1; D unresolved. Germline-derived CDR1 and CDR2 are MGHRA and YSYEKL. This CDR3 is built from 15 residues. Trimming left V 4 bases short and J 8 bases short, with 20 bases between. CDR3 sequence: CASSRLGNELEEAFF. CDR3 bases: TGCGCCAGCAGCCGATTGGGGAATGAGCTCGAGGAAGCTTTCTTT.

The chain carries TRBV7-8 and TRBJ2-3, with TRBD2 identical over 15 bases. The CDR3 is 21 residues long. Per germline, CDR1 SGHVS and CDR2 FQNEAQ. V shed 2 bases and J 2 bases; nucleotides not matched to a gene: 14. In DNA form, the CDR3 reads TGTGCCAGCAGCTTAAAGGGCTCCGGAGGACTAGCGGGGGGGATCACAGATACGCAGTATTTT. This translates into CASSLKGSGGLAGGITDTQYF. Supplemented by reference TRBV7-8 and TRBJ2-3, the full variable domain reads GAGVSQSPRYKVAKRGQDVALRCDPISGHVSLFWYQQALGQGPEFLTYFQNEAQLDKSGLPSDRFFAERPEGSVSTLKIQRTQQEDSAVYLCASSLKGSGGLAGGITDTQYFGPGTRLTVL.